This note documents a single TCR beta chain sequence. The data are from a study of blood T cell repertoires in COVID-19. The overall study: The United States, Italy and Spain were the sources of the acute and convalescent COVID-19 samples. PBMCs, B-cell-depleted T cells, or T cells were the source of the cDNA or gDNA that made up the material.

In the original workflow: Amplification from reference gene primers served as the basis for estimated nucleated cell counts. TCRdb keeps only in-frame clones here, not all; method: immunoSEQ multiplex PCR. The V and J calls and clone size were taken over from that table, and D and trimming were inferred from the DNA. The sample lists about 190,000 clones, about 77% occurring once. The V end lost 10 bases, the J end lost 2 bases, and 14 bases lay between the germline ends. Germline CDR1 MNHEY, CDR2 SMNVEV (reference sequence). This CDR3 comprises 13 residues. The rearrangement links TRBV27 to TRBJ1-1, with TRBD1 as a possible D gene (5 bases). Source material: peripheral blood. The TCR comes from a woman over 75 with active or convalescent COVID-19. The CDR3 here is CATLPRENTEAFF. In nucleotides, the CDR3 is TGTGCCACCCTACCCAGGGAAAACACTGAAGCTTTCTTT.